The clone carrying this T cell receptor beta chain was seen a handful of times. Its antigen remains unidentified. Housekeeping gene counts estimated usable DNA in FFPE tumors. Assay: immunoSEQ multiplex PCR; the TCRdb copy retains only in-frame clones and omits some. This table has 2,500 to 3,000 clones, around 31% appearing once. These data are taken from a study of PD-L1 blockade in urothelial cancer. About the study: Of 29 to 30 patients, some 24 were males with bladder-origin urothelial cancer. Tumors had a median of around 1,300 T cells. Study-wide results and limits: Those benefiting durably had more tumor-infiltrating T lymphocytes.

V trimming: 3 bases; J trimming: 8 bases; junction bases outside the gene matches: 1. Germline CDR1 is KGHSH and CDR2 is LQKENI. The CDR3 length is 13 residues. The source of this sequence is a man aged 65 to 79 with urothelial cancer. The sample in question was tumor tissue, obtained before atezolizumab (anti-PD-L1) treatment. This chain joins TRBV18 and TRBJ2-5; 12 positions match TRBD1. CDR3 loop: CASSPGTGGTQYF. The CDR3 DNA follows: TGTGCCAGCTCACCTGGGACAGGGGGCACCCAGTACTTC. Full variable domain (remainder filled in from reference TRBV18 and TRBJ2-5): NAGVMQNPRHLVRRRGQEARLRCSPMKGHSHVYWYRQLPEEGLKFMVYLQKENIIDESGMPKERFSAEFPKEGPSILRIQQVVRGDSAAYFCASSPGTGGTQYFGPGTRLLVL.